This T cell receptor (beta chain) was sequenced in a study of T cells in Graves' hyperthyroidism and ophthalmopathy. Study background: At initial diagnosis, before any treatment had begun, peripheral blood was obtained.

Amplification of TCR beta CDR3 regions used RNA as the template. HTBI primers drove first-round RT-PCR of the TCR CDR3. TCRdb processed the multiplex PCR reads anew with MiXCR; each CDR3 protein has one entry. The sample has roughly 560,000 distinct CDR3 sequences, roughly 15% seen once. CDR3 length: 14 amino acids. The V end lost 3 bases, the J end lost 4 bases, and 12 bases lay between the germline ends. Germline V CDR1 and CDR2: SEHNR, FQNEAQ (reference sequence). The source of this sequence is a middle-aged woman with Graves' ophthalmopathy. J is TRBJ2-5 and V is TRBV7-9; the D gene is possibly TRBD2 (6 bases). Material: blood. The CDR3 coding sequence is TGTGCCAGCAGCTTCGTAGCGGCCGTAGAGACCCAGTACTTC. It yields the protein CASSFVAAVETQYF.